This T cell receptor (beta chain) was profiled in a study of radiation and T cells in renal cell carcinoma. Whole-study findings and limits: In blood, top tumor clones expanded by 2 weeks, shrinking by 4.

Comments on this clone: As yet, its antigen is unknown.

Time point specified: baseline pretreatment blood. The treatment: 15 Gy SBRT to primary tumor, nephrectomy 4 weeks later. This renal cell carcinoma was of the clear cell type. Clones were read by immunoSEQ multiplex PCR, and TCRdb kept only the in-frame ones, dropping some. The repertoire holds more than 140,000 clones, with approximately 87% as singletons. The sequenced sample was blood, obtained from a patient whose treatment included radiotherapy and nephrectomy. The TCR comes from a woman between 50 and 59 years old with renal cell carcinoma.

The CDR3 DNA sequence: TGCGCCAGCAGCCAGGGACTAGCGGGGGGGATCGACGAGCAGTACTTC. This gives the protein CASSQGLAGGIDEQYF. The genes are TRBV4-3 and TRBJ2-7; 16 positions match TRBD2. The CDR3 loop spans 16 amino acids. V shed 3 bases, J shed 5 bases, and the junction held 4 bases outside the gene matches. CDR1 and CDR2 from the germline V gene are LGHNA and YSLEER.